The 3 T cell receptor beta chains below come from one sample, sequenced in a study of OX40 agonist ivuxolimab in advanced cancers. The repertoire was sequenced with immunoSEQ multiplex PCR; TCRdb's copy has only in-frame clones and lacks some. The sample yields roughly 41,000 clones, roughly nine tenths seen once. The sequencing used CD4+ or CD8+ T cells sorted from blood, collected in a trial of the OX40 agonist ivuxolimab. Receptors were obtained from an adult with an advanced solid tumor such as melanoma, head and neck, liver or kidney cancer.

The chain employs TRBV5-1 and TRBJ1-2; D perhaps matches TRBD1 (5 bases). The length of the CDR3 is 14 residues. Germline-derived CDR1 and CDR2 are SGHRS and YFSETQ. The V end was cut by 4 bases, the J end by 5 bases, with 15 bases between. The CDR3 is CASSTPRGPYGYTF. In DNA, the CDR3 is TGCGCCAGCAGCACCCCAAGGGGTCCGTATGGCTACACCTTC.

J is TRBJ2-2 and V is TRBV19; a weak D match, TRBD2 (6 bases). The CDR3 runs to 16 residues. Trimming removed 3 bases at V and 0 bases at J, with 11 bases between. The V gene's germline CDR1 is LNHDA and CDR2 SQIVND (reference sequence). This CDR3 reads CASSIQAGPNTGELFF. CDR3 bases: TGTGCCAGTAGTATCCAAGCGGGCCCGAACACCGGGGAGCTGTTTTTT. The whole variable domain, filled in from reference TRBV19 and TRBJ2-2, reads DGGITQSPKYLFRKEGQNVTLSCEQNLNHDAMYWYRQDPGQGLRLIYYSQIVNDFQKGDIAEGYSVSREKKESFPLTVTSAQKNPTAFYLCASSIQAGPNTGELFFGEGSRLTVL.

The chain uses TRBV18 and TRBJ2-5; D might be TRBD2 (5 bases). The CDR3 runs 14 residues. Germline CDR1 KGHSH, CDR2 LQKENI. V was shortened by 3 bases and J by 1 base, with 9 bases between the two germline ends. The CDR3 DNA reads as TGTGCCAGCTCACCGAACGGGATCCAAGAGACCCAGTACTTC. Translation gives CASSPNGIQETQYF. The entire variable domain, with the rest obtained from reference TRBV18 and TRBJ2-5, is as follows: NAGVMQNPRHLVRRRGQEARLRCSPMKGHSHVYWYRQLPEEGLKFMVYLQKENIIDESGMPKERFSAEFPKEGPSILRIQQVVRGDSAAYFCASSPNGIQETQYFGPGTRLLVL.